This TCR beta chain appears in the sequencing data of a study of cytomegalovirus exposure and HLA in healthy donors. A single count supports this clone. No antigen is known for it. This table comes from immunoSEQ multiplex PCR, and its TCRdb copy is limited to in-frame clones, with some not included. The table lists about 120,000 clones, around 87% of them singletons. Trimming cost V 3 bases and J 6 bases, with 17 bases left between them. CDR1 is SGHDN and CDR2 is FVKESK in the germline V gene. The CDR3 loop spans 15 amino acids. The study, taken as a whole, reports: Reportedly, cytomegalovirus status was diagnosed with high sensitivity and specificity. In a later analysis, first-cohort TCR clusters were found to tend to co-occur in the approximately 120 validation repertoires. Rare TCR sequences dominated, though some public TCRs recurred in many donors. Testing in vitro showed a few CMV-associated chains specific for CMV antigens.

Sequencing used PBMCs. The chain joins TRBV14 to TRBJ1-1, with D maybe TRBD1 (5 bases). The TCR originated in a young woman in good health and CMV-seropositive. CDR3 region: CASSQAAGGTSEAFF. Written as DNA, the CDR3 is TGTGCCAGCAGCCAGGCGGCCGGGGGGACGTCTGAAGCTTTCTTT.